This TCR beta chain is from a study of cytomegalovirus exposure and HLA in healthy donors. Overall study context: Samples from HLA-typed donors yielded about 85 million unique TCRs in an early data release. General study points: The analysis excluded some indistinguishable V segments, including TRBV6-2 and TRBV6-3. V- and J-gene trimming of TCR beta was linked (in a later analysis) to a missense DCLRE1C variant.

A note on this clone: Its cognate antigen is unknown.

Primers: 60 Vbeta forward and 13 Jbeta reverse. Measured with immunoSEQ multiplex PCR; TCRdb has only the in-frame clones, and not every one. The sample table sets out just over 150,000 clones. Trimming cost V 7 bases and J 6 bases; bases outside gene matches: 6. Germline V gene lookup returns CDR1 LNHDA and CDR2 SQIVND (reference sequence). The CDR3 totals 13 residues. The sample taken for sequencing was PBMCs. This receptor was taken from a man aged 25-45 years in good health and CMV-seronegative. J is TRBJ2-7 and V is TRBV19; TRBD1 agrees at 10 bases. CDR3: CASKGTGEGEQYF. For the CDR3, the DNA is TGTGCCAGTAAAGGGACAGGGGAGGGCGAGCAGTACTTC.